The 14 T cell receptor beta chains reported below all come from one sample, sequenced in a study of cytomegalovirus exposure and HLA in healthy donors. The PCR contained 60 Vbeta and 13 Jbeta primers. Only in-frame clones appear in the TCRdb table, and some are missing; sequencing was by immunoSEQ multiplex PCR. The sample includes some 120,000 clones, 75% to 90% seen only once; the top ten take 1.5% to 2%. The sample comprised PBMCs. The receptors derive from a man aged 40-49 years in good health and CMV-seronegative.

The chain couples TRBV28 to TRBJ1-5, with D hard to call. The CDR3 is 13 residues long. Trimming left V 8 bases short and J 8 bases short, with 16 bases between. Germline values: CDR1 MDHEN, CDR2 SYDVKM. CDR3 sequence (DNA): TGTGCCAGCTTGCGGAGGCTTCGCGAGCCCCAGCATTTT. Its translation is CASLRRLREPQHF.

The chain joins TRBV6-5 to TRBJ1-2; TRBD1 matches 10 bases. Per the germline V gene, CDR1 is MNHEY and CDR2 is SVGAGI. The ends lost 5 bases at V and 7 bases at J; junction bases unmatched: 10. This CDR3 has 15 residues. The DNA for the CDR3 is TGTGCCAGCAGTCCCGGGACAGGGGTTTCCCCTGGCTACACCTTC. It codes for CASSPGTGVSPGYTF.

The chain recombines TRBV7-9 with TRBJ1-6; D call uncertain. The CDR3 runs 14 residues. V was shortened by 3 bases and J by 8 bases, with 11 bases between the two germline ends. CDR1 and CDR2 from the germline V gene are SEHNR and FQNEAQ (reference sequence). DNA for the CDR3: TGTGCCAGCAGCTTCCTAGGCGGGCATTCACCCCTCCACTTT. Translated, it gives CASSFLGGHSPLHF.

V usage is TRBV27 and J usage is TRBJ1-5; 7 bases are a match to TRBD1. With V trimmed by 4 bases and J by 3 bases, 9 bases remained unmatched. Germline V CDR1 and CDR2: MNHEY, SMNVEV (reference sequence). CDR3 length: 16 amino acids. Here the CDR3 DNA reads TGTGCCAGCAGTTCATCACCTAAGGGGGCCAATCAGCCCCAGCATTTT. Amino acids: CASSSSPKGANQPQHF.

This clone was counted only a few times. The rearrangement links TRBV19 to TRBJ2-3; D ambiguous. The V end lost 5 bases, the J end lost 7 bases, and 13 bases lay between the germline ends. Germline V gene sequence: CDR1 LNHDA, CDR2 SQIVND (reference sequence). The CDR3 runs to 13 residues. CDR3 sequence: CASSETTRNTQYF. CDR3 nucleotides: TGTGCCAGTAGTGAAACCACAAGAAATACGCAGTATTTT.

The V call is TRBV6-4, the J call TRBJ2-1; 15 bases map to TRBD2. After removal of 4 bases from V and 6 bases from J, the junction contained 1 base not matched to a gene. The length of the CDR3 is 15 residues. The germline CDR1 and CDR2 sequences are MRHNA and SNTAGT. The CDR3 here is CASSGTSGGANEQFF. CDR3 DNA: TGTGCCAGCAGTGGGACTAGCGGGGGGGCCAATGAGCAGTTCTTC.

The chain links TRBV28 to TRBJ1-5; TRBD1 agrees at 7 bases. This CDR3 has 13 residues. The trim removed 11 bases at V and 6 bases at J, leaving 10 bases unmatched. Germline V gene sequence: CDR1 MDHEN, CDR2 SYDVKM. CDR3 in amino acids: CAEQGGSGQPQHF. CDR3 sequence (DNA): TGTGCCGAGCAAGGGGGCTCAGGTCAGCCCCAGCATTTT.

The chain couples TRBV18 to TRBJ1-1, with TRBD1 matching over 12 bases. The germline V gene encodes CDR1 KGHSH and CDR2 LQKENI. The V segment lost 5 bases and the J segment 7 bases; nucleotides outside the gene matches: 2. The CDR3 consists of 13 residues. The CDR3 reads CASSGTGGDEAFF. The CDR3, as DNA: TGTGCCAGCTCAGGGACAGGGGGCGATGAAGCTTTCTTT. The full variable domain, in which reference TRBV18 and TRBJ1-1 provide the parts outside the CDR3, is NAGVMQNPRHLVRRRGQEARLRCSPMKGHSHVYWYRQLPEEGLKFMVYLQKENIIDESGMPKERFSAEFPKEGPSILRIQQVVRGDSAAYFCASSGTGGDEAFFGQGTRLTVV.

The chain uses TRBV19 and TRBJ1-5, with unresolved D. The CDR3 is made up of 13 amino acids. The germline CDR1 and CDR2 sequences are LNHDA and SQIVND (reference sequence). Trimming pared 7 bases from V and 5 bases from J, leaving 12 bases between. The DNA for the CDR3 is TGTGCCAGTACGGATCGGAGGGATCAGCCCCAGCATTTT. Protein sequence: CASTDRRDQPQHF.

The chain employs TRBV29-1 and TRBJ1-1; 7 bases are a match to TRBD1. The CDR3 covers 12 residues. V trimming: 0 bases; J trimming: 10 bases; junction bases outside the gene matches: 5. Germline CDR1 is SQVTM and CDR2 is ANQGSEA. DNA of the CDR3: TGCAGCGTTGAAGATAGGACAGGTGCAGCTTTCTTT. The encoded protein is CSVEDRTGAAFF.

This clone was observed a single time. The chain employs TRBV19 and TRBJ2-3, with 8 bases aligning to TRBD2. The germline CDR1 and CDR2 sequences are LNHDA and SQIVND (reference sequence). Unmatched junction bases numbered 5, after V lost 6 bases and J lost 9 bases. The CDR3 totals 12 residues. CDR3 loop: CASRLSGDTQYF. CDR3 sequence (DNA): TGTGCCAGTAGACTTAGCGGGGACACGCAGTATTTT.

The CDR3 protein is CASSELTAAPGELFF. In DNA form, the CDR3 reads TGTGCCAGCAGTGAATTGACAGCCGCACCCGGGGAGCTGTTTTTT. The J gene is TRBJ2-2, the V gene TRBV6-1; D might be TRBD1 (5 bases). This CDR3 has 15 residues. Trimming shortened V by 2 bases and J by 6 bases, and 13 bases separated the two germline ends. Germline V gene lookup returns CDR1 MNHNS and CDR2 SASEGT.

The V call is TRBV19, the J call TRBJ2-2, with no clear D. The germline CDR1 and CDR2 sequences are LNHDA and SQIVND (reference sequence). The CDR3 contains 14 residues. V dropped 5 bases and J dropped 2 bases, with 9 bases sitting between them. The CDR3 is CASSSGPNTGELFF. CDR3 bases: TGTGCCAGTAGTTCAGGCCCCAACACCGGGGAGCTGTTTTTT.

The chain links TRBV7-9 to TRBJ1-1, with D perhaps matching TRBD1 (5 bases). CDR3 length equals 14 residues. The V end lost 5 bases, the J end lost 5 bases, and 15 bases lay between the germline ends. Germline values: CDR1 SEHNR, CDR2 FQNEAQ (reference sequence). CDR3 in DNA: TGTGCCAGCAGCCTTACCGAGGGGAGGACTGAAGCTTTCTTT. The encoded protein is CASSLTEGRTEAFF.